A selection of T cell receptor beta chains follows, all from one sample in a study of shared clonotypes between healthy human individuals. Clones were sequenced by immunoSEQ multiplex PCR, and TCRdb holds only the in-frame ones, with some missing. Among fewer than 350,000 clones listed, over 75% were seen once. Sample: memory CD8+ T cells sorted from blood. The receptors come from a young man in good health. Both conserved end residues are part of each CDR3. Each record gives: clone size, CDR3 length, V gene, J gene, D gene, CDR3 DNA, CDR3 protein. A D gene is named only where the DNA matches it firmly. Clone size, where shown, is once, few, many, or a class for clones that have expanded.

abundance: NA; len: 14; v_gene: TRBV18; j_gene: TRBJ1-2; d_gene: NA; CDR3nt: TGTGCCAGCTCTCCCCGATACTCTAACTATGGCTACACCTTC; CDR3aa: CASSPRYSNYGYTF
abundance: NA; len: 15; v_gene: TRBV11-2; j_gene: TRBJ2-1; d_gene: TRBD2; CDR3nt: TGTGCCAGCAGCCCCTTAGCGGGAGGGTTAAATGAGCAGTTCTTC; CDR3aa: CASSPLAGGLNEQFF
abundance: NA; len: 17; v_gene: TRBV7-2; j_gene: TRBJ1-1; d_gene: NA; CDR3nt: TGTGCCAGCAGCTTAAGCAATATAGGGGCAGGGAACACTGAAGCTTTCTTT; CDR3aa: CASSLSNIGAGNTEAFF
abundance: NA; len: 17; v_gene: TRBV9; j_gene: TRBJ2-1; d_gene: NA; CDR3nt: TGTGCCAGCAGCGTAGGATGGACTCAGAGCTCCTACAATGAGCAGTTCTTC; CDR3aa: CASSVGWTQSSYNEQFF
abundance: NA; len: 17; v_gene: TRBV7-6; j_gene: TRBJ2-2; d_gene: NA; CDR3nt: TGTGCCAGCAGCCCGGTGGTTCAGGTCACGAACACCGGGGAGCTGTTTTTT; CDR3aa: CASSPVVQVTNTGELFF
abundance: NA; len: 13; v_gene: TRBV6-5; j_gene: TRBJ2-7; d_gene: TRBD1; CDR3nt: TGTGCCAGCGGACAGGGCGGAACCTACGAGCAGTACTTC; CDR3aa: CASGQGGTYEQYF
abundance: NA; len: 16; v_gene: TRBV7-8; j_gene: TRBJ2-2; d_gene: NA; CDR3nt: TGTGCCAGCAGCTTAGACAGGGTAGGAGAAGCCGGGGAGCTGTTTTTT; CDR3aa: CASSLDRVGEAGELFF
abundance: NA; len: 13; v_gene: TRBV4-1; j_gene: TRBJ2-7; d_gene: NA; CDR3nt: TGCGCCAGCAGCGTTGCAAGCTCCTACGAGCAGTACTTC; CDR3aa: CASSVASSYEQYF
abundance: NA; len: 15; v_gene: TRBV11-2; j_gene: TRBJ2-7; d_gene: NA; CDR3nt: TGTGCCAGCAGCTTAGATTTGGGACCGTCCTACGAGCAGTACTTC; CDR3aa: CASSLDLGPSYEQYF
abundance: NA; len: 14; v_gene: TRBV7-9; j_gene: TRBJ1-2; d_gene: NA; CDR3nt: TGTGCCAGCAGCCACCCCCGGGACAACACTGGCTACACCTTC; CDR3aa: CASSHPRDNTGYTF
abundance: NA; len: 14; v_gene: TRBV18; j_gene: TRBJ1-2; d_gene: NA; CDR3nt: TGTGCCAGCTCACCACTCAGATCCTTCTATGGCTACACCTTC; CDR3aa: CASSPLRSFYGYTF
abundance: NA; len: 16; v_gene: TRBV4-1; j_gene: TRBJ2-3; d_gene: TRBD2; CDR3nt: TGCGCCAGCAGCCAATTCTTAGCGGGATTTACAGATACGCAGTATTTT; CDR3aa: CASSQFLAGFTDTQYF
abundance: NA; len: 13; v_gene: TRBV15; j_gene: TRBJ2-7; d_gene: NA; CDR3nt: TGTGCCACCAGCAGACCCGACAACCACGAGCAGTACTTC; CDR3aa: CATSRPDNHEQYF
abundance: NA; len: 14; v_gene: TRBV25-1; j_gene: TRBJ1-1; d_gene: NA; CDR3nt: TGTGCCAGCATGGGTTTTGGGACTGGGACTGAAGCTTTCTTT; CDR3aa: CASMGFGTGTEAFF
abundance: NA; len: 14; v_gene: TRBV5-1; j_gene: TRBJ2-1; d_gene: NA; CDR3nt: TGCGCCAGCAGCCCTTGGACGGGTAACAATGAGCAGTTCTTC; CDR3aa: CASSPWTGNNEQFF
abundance: NA; len: 14; v_gene: TRBV27; j_gene: TRBJ2-7; d_gene: TRBD1; CDR3nt: TGTGCCAGCAGTTCCGGGACAGGGGGCGTAGAGCAGTACTTC; CDR3aa: CASSSGTGGVEQYF
abundance: NA; len: 14; v_gene: TRBV10-3; j_gene: TRBJ2-7; d_gene: TRBD2; CDR3nt: TGTGCCATCAGTATTAGCGGGAGCGGCTACGAGCAGTACTTC; CDR3aa: CAISISGSGYEQYF
abundance: NA; len: 12; v_gene: TRBV7-9; j_gene: TRBJ2-2; d_gene: NA; CDR3nt: TGTGCCAGCAGCTCGGGAACGAGGGAGCTGTTTTTT; CDR3aa: CASSSGTRELFF
abundance: NA; len: 13; v_gene: TRBV4-1; j_gene: TRBJ2-5; d_gene: NA; CDR3nt: TGCGCCAGCAGCCAGGTTTCTTTTGAGACCCAGTACTTC; CDR3aa: CASSQVSFETQYF
abundance: NA; len: 13; v_gene: TRBV27; j_gene: TRBJ2-7; d_gene: NA; CDR3nt: TGTGCCAGCAGTTTAGGACAAGCAGGCGAGCAGTACTTC; CDR3aa: CASSLGQAGEQYF
abundance: NA; len: 14; v_gene: TRBV7-9; j_gene: TRBJ1-5; d_gene: NA; CDR3nt: TGTGCCAGCAGCTTAGGCATTGGTGATCAGCCCCAGCATTTT; CDR3aa: CASSLGIGDQPQHF
abundance: once; len: 12; v_gene: TRBV28; j_gene: TRBJ2-7; d_gene: TRBD1; CDR3nt: TGTGCCTCCCGGGACAGGGGTTACGAGCAGTACTTC; CDR3aa: CASRDRGYEQYF
abundance: NA; len: 15; v_gene: TRBV4-1; j_gene: TRBJ2-1; d_gene: TRBD1; CDR3nt: TGCGCCAGCAGCCGGGGACAGGGGGCGTATGGTGAGCAGTTCTTC; CDR3aa: CASSRGQGAYGEQFF
abundance: NA; len: 17; v_gene: TRBV27; j_gene: TRBJ2-7; d_gene: NA; CDR3nt: TGTGCCAGCAGTCCGAGTCCCGGGACGGGAAGGACCTACGAGCAGTACTTC; CDR3aa: CASSPSPGTGRTYEQYF
abundance: NA; len: 13; v_gene: TRBV9; j_gene: TRBJ2-1; d_gene: TRBD2; CDR3nt: TGTGCCAGCAGCGGAGGACTAGCGGGAGGGGAGTTCTTC; CDR3aa: CASSGGLAGGEFF
abundance: NA; len: 10; v_gene: TRBV20-1; j_gene: TRBJ2-7; d_gene: NA; CDR3nt: TGCAGTGCTTCTGGCCCCGAGCAGTACTTC; CDR3aa: CSASGPEQYF
abundance: once; len: 15; v_gene: TRBV27; j_gene: TRBJ2-1; d_gene: NA; CDR3nt: TGTGCCAGCAGTTCTAGTGTGGGACTGTACAATGAGCAGTTCTTC; CDR3aa: CASSSSVGLYNEQFF
abundance: NA; len: 15; v_gene: TRBV29-1; j_gene: TRBJ2-7; d_gene: TRBD2; CDR3nt: TGCAGCGTTGAAACGGCGACTAGCGGTCGCTACGAGCAGTACTTC; CDR3aa: CSVETATSGRYEQYF
abundance: NA; len: 18; v_gene: TRBV7-8; j_gene: TRBJ2-2; d_gene: TRBD1; CDR3nt: TGTGCCAGCAGCGCCCCCGGGACAGGACTTTCGAGTACCGGGGAGCTGTTTTTT; CDR3aa: CASSAPGTGLSSTGELFF
abundance: NA; len: 18; v_gene: TRBV7-9; j_gene: TRBJ2-3; d_gene: TRBD2; CDR3nt: TGTGCCAGCAGCTGGGTATTGGGACTAGCGGCGGCGGGAGATACGCAGTATTTT; CDR3aa: CASSWVLGLAAAGDTQYF
abundance: NA; len: 12; v_gene: TRBV29-1; j_gene: TRBJ2-7; d_gene: NA; CDR3nt: TGCAGCGTTGAAGATGAGAGGGTCGAGCAGTACTTC; CDR3aa: CSVEDERVEQYF
abundance: NA; len: 12; v_gene: TRBV7-9; j_gene: TRBJ2-7; d_gene: NA; CDR3nt: TGTGCCAGCAGCTTAGCGCACTACGAGCAGTACTTC; CDR3aa: CASSLAHYEQYF
abundance: NA; len: 20; v_gene: TRBV7-6; j_gene: TRBJ2-2; d_gene: TRBD1; CDR3nt: TGTGCCAGCAGCTTAGATTCCGATTGGGGACAGGGCATGAACACCGGGGAGCTGTTTTTT; CDR3aa: CASSLDSDWGQGMNTGELFF
abundance: NA; len: 15; v_gene: TRBV2; j_gene: TRBJ2-7; d_gene: NA; CDR3nt: TGTGCCAGCAGATCAGGAGTAGAAGTAGACTACGAGCAGTACTTC; CDR3aa: CASRSGVEVDYEQYF
abundance: few; len: 13; v_gene: TRBV7-9; j_gene: TRBJ1-1; d_gene: NA; CDR3nt: TGTGCCAGCAGCTGGGACGGCGGCACTGAAGCTTTCTTT; CDR3aa: CASSWDGGTEAFF
abundance: few; len: 14; v_gene: TRBV14; j_gene: TRBJ2-7; d_gene: NA; CDR3nt: TGTGCCAGCAGGCGGACAGACAAGGGGGACGAGCAGTACTTC; CDR3aa: CASRRTDKGDEQYF
abundance: NA; len: 14; v_gene: TRBV4-3; j_gene: TRBJ2-7; d_gene: NA; CDR3nt: TGCGCCAGCAGCCAGGGACTCCCACCCTACGAGCAGTACTTC; CDR3aa: CASSQGLPPYEQYF
abundance: NA; len: 16; v_gene: TRBV2; j_gene: TRBJ2-7; d_gene: TRBD2; CDR3nt: TGTGCCAGCAGTGAATTCGGAGGACTAGCGGGGAACGAGCAGTACTTC; CDR3aa: CASSEFGGLAGNEQYF
abundance: NA; len: 15; v_gene: TRBV11-2; j_gene: TRBJ2-4; d_gene: NA; CDR3nt: TGTGCCAGCAGCTTAGACAGGATTAGTGAAAACATTCAGTACTTC; CDR3aa: CASSLDRISENIQYF
abundance: NA; len: 18; v_gene: TRBV4-3; j_gene: TRBJ2-7; d_gene: TRBD2; CDR3nt: TGCGCCAGCAGCCAAGAACCTAGCGGGACCCTAGGGATATACGAGCAGTACTTC; CDR3aa: CASSQEPSGTLGIYEQYF
abundance: NA; len: 15; v_gene: TRBV13; j_gene: TRBJ1-5; d_gene: NA; CDR3nt: TGTGCCAGCAGCTTAGGCAGGTATAGCAATCAGCCCCAGCATTTT; CDR3aa: CASSLGRYSNQPQHF
abundance: NA; len: 16; v_gene: TRBV5-8; j_gene: TRBJ2-1; d_gene: TRBD2; CDR3nt: TGTGCCAGCAGTCCCAGTGCAGCGGGAGGGTACAATGAGCAGTTCTTC; CDR3aa: CASSPSAAGGYNEQFF
abundance: NA; len: 17; v_gene: TRBV2; j_gene: TRBJ1-1; d_gene: TRBD1; CDR3nt: TGTGCCAGCAGTGAATTCTCCGGGACAGGAGAATCCACTGAAGCTTTCTTT; CDR3aa: CASSEFSGTGESTEAFF